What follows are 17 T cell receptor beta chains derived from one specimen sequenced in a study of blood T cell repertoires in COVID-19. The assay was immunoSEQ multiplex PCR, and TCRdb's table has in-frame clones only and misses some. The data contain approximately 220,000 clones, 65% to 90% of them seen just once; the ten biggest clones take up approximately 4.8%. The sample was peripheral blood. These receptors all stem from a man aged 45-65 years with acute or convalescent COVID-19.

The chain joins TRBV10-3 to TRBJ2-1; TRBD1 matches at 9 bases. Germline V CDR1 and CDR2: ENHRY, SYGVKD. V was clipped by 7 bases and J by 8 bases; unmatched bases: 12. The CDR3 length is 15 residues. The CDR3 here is CAINTPGQGKYEQFF. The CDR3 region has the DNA TGTGCCATCAACACCCCGGGACAGGGAAAGTATGAGCAGTTCTTC.

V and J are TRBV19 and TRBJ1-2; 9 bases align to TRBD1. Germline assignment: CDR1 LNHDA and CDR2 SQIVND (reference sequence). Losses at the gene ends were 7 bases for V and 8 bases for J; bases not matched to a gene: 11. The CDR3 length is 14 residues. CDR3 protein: CASIQDRDRDGYTF. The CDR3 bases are TGTGCCAGTATCCAAGATCGGGACAGGGACGGCTACACCTTC.

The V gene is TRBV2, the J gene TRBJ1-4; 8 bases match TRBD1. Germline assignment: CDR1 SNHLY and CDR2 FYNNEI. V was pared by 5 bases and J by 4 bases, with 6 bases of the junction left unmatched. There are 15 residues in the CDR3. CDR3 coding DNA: TGTGCCAGCAGTTCTCAGGGGGCAAGTAATGAAAAACTGTTTTTT. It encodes CASSSQGASNEKLFF.

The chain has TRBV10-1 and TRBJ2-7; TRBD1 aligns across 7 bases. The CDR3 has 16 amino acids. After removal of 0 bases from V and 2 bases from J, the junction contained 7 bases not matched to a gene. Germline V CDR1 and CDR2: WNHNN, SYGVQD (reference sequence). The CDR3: CASSESRDRPTYEQYF. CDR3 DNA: TGCGCCAGCAGTGAGTCTAGGGACAGACCAACCTACGAGCAGTACTTC.

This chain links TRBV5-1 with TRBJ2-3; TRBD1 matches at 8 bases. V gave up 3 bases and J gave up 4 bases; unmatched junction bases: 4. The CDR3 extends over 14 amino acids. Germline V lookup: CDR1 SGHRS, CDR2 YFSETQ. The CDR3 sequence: CASSSQGAPDTQYF. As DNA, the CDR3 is TGCGCCAGCAGCTCGCAGGGGGCTCCAGATACGCAGTATTTT.

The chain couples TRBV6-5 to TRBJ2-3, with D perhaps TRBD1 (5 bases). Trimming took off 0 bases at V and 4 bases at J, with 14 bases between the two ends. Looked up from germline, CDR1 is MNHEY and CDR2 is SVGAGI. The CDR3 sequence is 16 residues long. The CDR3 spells CASSYSGAGIADTQYF. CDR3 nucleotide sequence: TGTGCCAGCAGTTACTCGGGCGCAGGGATAGCAGATACGCAGTATTTT.

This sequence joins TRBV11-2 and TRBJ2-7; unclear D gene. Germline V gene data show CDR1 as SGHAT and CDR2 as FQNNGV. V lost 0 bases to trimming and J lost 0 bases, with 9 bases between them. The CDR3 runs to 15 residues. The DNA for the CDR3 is TGTGCCAGCAGCTTAGATTCTAGTATCTCCTACGAGCAGTACTTC. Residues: CASSLDSSISYEQYF.

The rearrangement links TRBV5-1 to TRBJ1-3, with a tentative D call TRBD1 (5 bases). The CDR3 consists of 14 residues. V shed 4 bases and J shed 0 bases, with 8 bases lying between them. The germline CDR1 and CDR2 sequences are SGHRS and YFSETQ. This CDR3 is CASSPRASGNTIYF. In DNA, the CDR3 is TGCGCCAGCAGCCCCAGGGCCTCTGGAAACACCATATATTTT.

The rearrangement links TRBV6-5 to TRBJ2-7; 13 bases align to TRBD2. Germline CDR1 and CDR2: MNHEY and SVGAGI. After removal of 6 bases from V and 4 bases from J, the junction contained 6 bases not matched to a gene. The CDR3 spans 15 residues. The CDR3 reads CASRSGTSGVYEQYF. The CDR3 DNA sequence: TGTGCCAGCAGATCCGGGACTAGCGGGGTGTACGAGCAGTACTTC.

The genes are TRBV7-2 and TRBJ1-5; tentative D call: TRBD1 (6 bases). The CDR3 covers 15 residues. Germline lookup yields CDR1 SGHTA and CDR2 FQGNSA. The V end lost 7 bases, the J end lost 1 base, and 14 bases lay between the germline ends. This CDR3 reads CASNPQGSSNQPQHF. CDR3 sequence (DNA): TGTGCCAGCAACCCACAGGGTTCGAGCAATCAGCCCCAGCATTTT.

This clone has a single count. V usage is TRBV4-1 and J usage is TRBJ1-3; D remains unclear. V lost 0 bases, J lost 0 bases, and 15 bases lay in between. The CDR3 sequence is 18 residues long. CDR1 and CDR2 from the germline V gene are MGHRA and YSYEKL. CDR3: CASSQDGIQESSGNTIYF. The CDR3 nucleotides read TGCGCCAGCAGCCAAGACGGGATTCAGGAGAGCTCTGGAAACACCATATATTTT.

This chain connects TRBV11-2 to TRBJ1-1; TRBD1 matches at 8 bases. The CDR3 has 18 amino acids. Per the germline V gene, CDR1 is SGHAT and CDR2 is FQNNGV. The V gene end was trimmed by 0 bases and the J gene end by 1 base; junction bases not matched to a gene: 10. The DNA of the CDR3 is TGTGCCAGCAGCTTAGAAGACAGGGGTTACTTTTGGAACACTGAAGCTTTCTTT. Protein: CASSLEDRGYFWNTEAFF.

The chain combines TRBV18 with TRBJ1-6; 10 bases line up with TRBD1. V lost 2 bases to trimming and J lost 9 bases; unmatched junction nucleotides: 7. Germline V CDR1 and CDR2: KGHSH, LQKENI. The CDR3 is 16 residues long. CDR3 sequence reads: CASSPTDRGIGSPLHF. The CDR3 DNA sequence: TGTGCCAGCTCACCAACGGACAGGGGGATTGGTTCACCCCTCCACTTT.

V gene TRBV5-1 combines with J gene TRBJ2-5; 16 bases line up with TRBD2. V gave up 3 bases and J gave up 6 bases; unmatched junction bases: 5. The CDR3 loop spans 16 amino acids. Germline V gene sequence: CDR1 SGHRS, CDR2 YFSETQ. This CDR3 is CASSSGLAGGMKTQYF. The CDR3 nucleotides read TGCGCCAGCAGCTCGGGACTAGCGGGGGGGATGAAGACCCAGTACTTC.

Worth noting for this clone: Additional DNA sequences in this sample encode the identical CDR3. DNA of the CDR3: TGCGCCAGCAGAGGACAGGGGGCAAACACTGAAGCTTTCTTT. Protein: CASRGQGANTEAFF. The chain uses TRBV10-2 and TRBJ1-1; TRBD1 matches at 11 bases. The CDR3 has 14 residues. Germline V lookup: CDR1 WSHSY, CDR2 SAAADI. V lost 6 bases and J lost 2; bases outside the gene matches: 2.

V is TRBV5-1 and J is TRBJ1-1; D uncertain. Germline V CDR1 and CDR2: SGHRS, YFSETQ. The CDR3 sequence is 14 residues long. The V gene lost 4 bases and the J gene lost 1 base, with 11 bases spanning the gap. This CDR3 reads CASSLSYRNTEAFF. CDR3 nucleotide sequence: TGCGCCAGCAGCCTGTCCTACAGGAACACTGAAGCTTTCTTT.

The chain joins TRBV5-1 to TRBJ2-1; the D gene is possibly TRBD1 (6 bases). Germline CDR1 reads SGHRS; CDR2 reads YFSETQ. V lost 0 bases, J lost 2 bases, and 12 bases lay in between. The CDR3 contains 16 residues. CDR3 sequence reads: CASSLEGDGPYNEQFF. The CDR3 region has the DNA TGCGCCAGCAGCTTGGAGGGGGATGGACCCTACAATGAGCAGTTCTTC.